What follows are 32 T cell receptor beta chains derived from one specimen sequenced in a study of shared clonotypes between healthy human individuals. Here immunoSEQ multiplex PCR was the method, and the copy in TCRdb shows in-frame clones only, minus some. The table shows around 2.5 million clones, with roughly 93% occurring only once. The sample consisted of naive CD4+ T cells from PBMCs. Subset defined: CD45RA+ positively selected. These receptors were collected from a man younger than 35 in good health. Some clones in this sample may be carry-over from other donors' samples.

This clone has only one observation. This chain links TRBV28 with TRBJ2-2; D may match TRBD1 or TRBD2 (5 bases each). The CDR3 has 15 residues. Germline V gene data show CDR1 as MDHEN and CDR2 as SYDVKM. V was clipped by 4 bases and J by 7 bases, with 16 bases between them. CDR3 protein: CASSYPRGRHGELFF. CDR3 in DNA: TGTGCCAGCAGTTATCCTCGGGGCCGCCACGGGGAGCTGTTTTTT.

The chain uses TRBV21-1 and TRBJ2-1; the DNA was not compared with TRBD2, the D call given in the table. TRBV21-1 corresponds to a pseudogene. The CDR3 has 17 amino acids. This chain's CDR3 is CASSPGGASGSYNEQFF. The CDR3 DNA reads TGTGCCAGCAGCCCTGGCGGTGCAAGCGGGAGTTACAATGAGCAGTTCTTC.

The sample holds one count of this clone. The same CDR3 arises from other DNA sequences in this sample as well. The chain employs TRBV5-6 and TRBJ2-6; TRBD1 might be the D (5 bases). The germline gives CDR1 SGHDT, CDR2 YYEEEE. V was clipped by 0 bases and J by 1 base, with 8 bases between them. The CDR3 sequence is 16 residues long. CDR3 protein: CASSLGAGSGANVLTF. In DNA, the CDR3 is TGTGCCAGCAGCTTGGGCGCAGGGTCTGGGGCCAACGTCCTGACTTTC. The variable domain in full, completed from reference TRBV5-6 and TRBJ2-6, reads DAGVTQSPTHLIKTRGQQVTLRCSPKSGHDTVSWYQQALGQGPQFIFQYYEEEERQRGNFPDRFSGHQFPNYSSELNVNALLLGDSALYLCASSLGAGSGANVLTFGAGSRLTVL.

The rearrangement uses TRBV28 and TRBJ2-2; TRBD2 matches 7 bases. The CDR3 totals 14 residues. Trimming at V came to 6 bases and at J to 6 bases, leaving 7 bases not matched to a gene. CDR1 and CDR2 (germline): MDHEN, SYDVKM. The CDR3 sequence: CASREGSGPGELFF. The CDR3 nucleotides are TGTGCCAGCAGAGAGGGTAGCGGGCCCGGGGAGCTGTTTTTT.

As concerns this clone: Additional DNA sequences in this sample encode the identical CDR3. V gene TRBV25-1 combines with J gene TRBJ2-7, with D hard to call. Per germline, CDR1 MGHDK and CDR2 SYGVNS. CDR3 length equals 13 residues. V gave up 1 base and J gave up 3 bases, with 7 bases separating them. In DNA, the CDR3 is TGTGCCAGCAGTGAATTCAACGGCTACGAGCAGTACTTC. As protein: CASSEFNGYEQYF.

This clone was detected only once. The V gene is TRBV4-2, the J gene TRBJ2-2, with TRBD2 matching 10 bases. The CDR3 sequence is 19 residues long. Trimming at V came to 2 bases and at J to 3 bases, leaving 12 bases not matched to a gene. From germline, CDR1 is LGHNA and CDR2 YNFKEQ. CDR3 nucleotides: TGTGCCAGCAGCCAACCTTACGTTAAGCGGGAGGGGGACACCGGGGAGCTGTTTTTT. This gives the protein CASSQPYVKREGDTGELFF.

This chain joins TRBV18 and TRBJ2-5, with 14 bases identical to TRBD2. The germline CDR1 and CDR2 sequences are KGHSH and LQKENI. The CDR3 has 14 residues. J gave up 5 bases and V 6 bases, and 2 bases lay outside the gene matches. The CDR3 here is CASSRTSGRETQYF. Written as DNA, the CDR3 is TGTGCCAGCTCCCGGACTAGCGGGAGGGAGACCCAGTACTTC.

This chain connects TRBV7-2 to TRBJ2-1, with D perhaps matching TRBD1 (6 bases). Trimming took off 5 bases at V and 0 bases at J, with 11 bases between the two ends. From germline, CDR1 is SGHTA and CDR2 FQGNSA. The CDR3 consists of 15 residues. CDR3 bases: TGTGCCAGCAGCGAACAGGGTTTCTCCTACAATGAGCAGTTCTTC. This sequence encodes CASSEQGFSYNEQFF.

On this clone itself: Other nucleotide sequences in the sample specify the same CDR3. The CDR3 nucleotides read TGTGCCAGCAGCTTAGCGGGCGGGAGAGGGGAGACCCAGTACTTC. Translation: CASSLAGGRGETQYF. V and J are TRBV11-2 and TRBJ2-5; the match to TRBD2 covers 7 bases. Germline CDR1 SGHAT, CDR2 FQNNGV. V trimming: 1 base; J trimming: 5 bases; junction bases outside the gene matches: 7. The CDR3 covers 15 residues.

The chain has TRBV9 and TRBJ2-7; 7 nucleotides agree with TRBD2. The CDR3 runs to 16 residues. Germline CDR1 SGDLS, CDR2 YYNGEE. V was pared by 3 bases and J by 0 bases, with 9 bases of the junction left unmatched. CDR3 nucleotide sequence: TGTGCCAGCAGCGGGTGGGGGGGAGGGAGCTCCTACGAGCAGTACTTC. It specifies CASSGWGGGSSYEQYF.

The chain joins TRBV28 to TRBJ2-3; D is uncertain. The CDR3 has 15 residues. The germline V and J ends were trimmed by 10 bases and 0 bases, with 17 bases remaining between them. Per the germline V gene, CDR1 is MDHEN and CDR2 is SYDVKM. The DNA for the CDR3 is TGTGCCACCCTCGGAACAGTAACTAGCACAGATACGCAGTATTTT. Its translation: CATLGTVTSTDTQYF. Combining the CDR3 with reference TRBV28 and TRBJ2-3 gives the whole variable domain DVKVTQSSRYLVKRTGEKVFLECVQDMDHENMFWYRQDPGLGLRLIYFSYDVKMKEKGDIPEGYSVSREKKERFSLILESASTNQTSMYLCATLGTVTSTDTQYFGPGTRLTVL.

This chain uses TRBV11-3 with TRBJ2-1, with a possible D match to TRBD2 (6 bases). Trimming left V 1 base short and J 3 bases short, with 13 bases between. CDR1 is SGHNT, CDR2 YENEEA, per germline. This CDR3 spans 16 amino acids. In nucleotides, the CDR3 is TGTGCCAGCAGCTTAGCGACCGGGAGCGACTACAATGAGCAGTTCTTC. Amino acid sequence: CASSLATGSDYNEQFF.

This chain links TRBV28 with TRBJ2-1; no firm D call. The germline CDR1 and CDR2 sequences are MDHEN and SYDVKM. Deletions cut 2 bases from V and 3 bases from J, with 14 bases between. The CDR3 is made up of 16 amino acids. The CDR3 sequence is CASSLIQPLDYNEQFF. For the CDR3, the DNA is TGTGCCAGCAGTTTAATCCAGCCACTGGACTACAATGAGCAGTTCTTC.

With respect to this clone: Distinct nucleotide sequences in the sample also encode this CDR3. V is TRBV5-1 and J is TRBJ2-3; perhaps TRBD1 as D (5 bases). Trimming removed 2 bases from V and 0 bases from J, with 7 bases in between. There are 14 residues in the CDR3. Germline V CDR1 and CDR2: SGHRS, YFSETQ. As DNA, the CDR3 is TGCGCCAGCAGCTTAGGGGATAGCACAGATACGCAGTATTTT. It is translated as CASSLGDSTDTQYF.

The chain couples TRBV20-1 to TRBJ2-3, with TRBD2 identical over 8 bases. From germline, CDR1 is DFQATT and CDR2 SNEGSKA (reference sequence). The CDR3 spans 11 residues. J lost 3 bases, V lost 7 bases, and 0 bases had no gene match. The CDR3 is CSVAGTDTQYF. The CDR3 DNA follows: TGCAGTGTAGCGGGGACAGATACGCAGTATTTT.

Note on this clone: The sample holds other DNA sequences that translate to the same CDR3. The genes are TRBV7-8 and TRBJ2-7; 11 nucleotides line up with TRBD2. The CDR3 runs to 14 residues. CDR1 and CDR2 from the germline V gene are SGHVS and FQNEAQ. Trimming at V came to 3 bases and at J to 7 bases, leaving 5 bases not matched to a gene. CDR3 in DNA: TGTGCCAGCAGCTTTAGCGGGAGGGTCTGGGAGCAGTACTTC. Translation gives CASSFSGRVWEQYF.

The gene calls are TRBV6-5 and TRBJ2-5; TRBD1 matches at 7 bases. J gave up 0 bases and V 5 bases, and 6 bases lay outside the gene matches. In germline, CDR1 is MNHEY, CDR2 SVGAGI. The CDR3 runs 15 residues. The chain's CDR3 is CASSRPRGYQETQYF. CDR3 DNA: TGTGCCAGCAGTAGGCCCAGGGGGTACCAAGAGACCCAGTACTTC.

The J gene is TRBJ2-1, the V gene TRBV5-1; 10 nucleotides align to TRBD1. Trimming at V came to 4 bases and at J to 9 bases, leaving 7 bases not matched to a gene. The CDR3 is made up of 14 amino acids. Looked up from germline, CDR1 is SGHRS and CDR2 is YFSETQ. This CDR3 is CASSVTGGSGEQFF. DNA of the CDR3: TGCGCCAGCAGCGTGACAGGGGGCTCGGGTGAGCAGTTCTTC.

This clone was detected once. V and J are TRBV28 and TRBJ2-1; unclear D gene. In germline, CDR1 is MDHEN, CDR2 SYDVKM. The CDR3 extends over 13 amino acids. Trimming shortened V by 10 bases and J by 0 bases, and 10 bases separated the two germline ends. The CDR3: CATVAVSYNEQFF. Here the CDR3 DNA reads TGTGCCACCGTAGCCGTCTCCTACAATGAGCAGTTCTTC.

The chain combines TRBV5-4 with TRBJ2-4; TRBD2 aligns across 15 bases. V dropped 4 bases and J dropped 1; count of bases not matched to a gene: 3. Per germline, CDR1 SGHNT and CDR2 YYREEE (reference sequence). This CDR3 is built from 17 residues. In nucleotides, the CDR3 is TGTGCCAGCAGCGGCGGGACTAGCGGGGGGGCCAAAAACATTCAGTACTTC. It codes for CASSGGTSGGAKNIQYF. The entire variable domain, with the rest obtained from reference TRBV5-4 and TRBJ2-4, is as follows: ETGVTQSPTHLIKTRGQQVTLRCSSQSGHNTVSWYQQALGQGPQFIFQYYREEENGRGNFPPRFSGLQFPNYSSELNVNALELDDSALYLCASSGGTSGGAKNIQYFGAGTRLSVL.

The chain couples TRBV12-5 to TRBJ1-1; D call uncertain. This CDR3 has 13 amino acids. Deletions cut 1 base from V and 4 bases from J, with 7 bases between. Germline loops: CDR1 LGHNT, CDR2 FRNRAP. CDR3 protein: CASGLDSGTEAFF. CDR3 nucleotide sequence: TGTGCTAGTGGTTTGGACTCAGGCACTGAAGCTTTCTTT.

The genes are TRBV7-9 and TRBJ2-3; weak D call: TRBD2 (6 bases). The CDR3 covers 14 residues. Trimming took off 5 bases at V and 6 bases at J, with 15 bases between the two ends. Germline lookup yields CDR1 SEHNR and CDR2 FQNEAQ (reference sequence). The CDR3 spells CASSPGLDRDTQYF. The CDR3 DNA reads TGTGCCAGCAGCCCGGGACTCGATAGGGATACGCAGTATTTT.

This clone was observed a few times. Other DNA sequences in this specimen translate into the identical CDR3. V gene TRBV7-2 combines with J gene TRBJ1-5; D perhaps matches TRBD1 (6 bases). CDR1 SGHTA and CDR2 FQGNSA come from the germline V gene. The CDR3 length is 14 residues. V was pared by 1 base and J by 2 bases, with 6 bases between. The CDR3 DNA reads as TGTGCCAGCAGCTTAGGACAGGGCAATCAGCCCCAGCATTTT. Its protein product is CASSLGQGNQPQHF.

Points on this clone: The sample carries other DNA sequences with the same CDR3. V is TRBV5-4 and J is TRBJ2-7, with TRBD2 matching over 9 bases. This CDR3 has 15 amino acids. V trimming: 4 bases; J trimming: 0 bases; junction bases outside the gene matches: 5. Germline CDR1 is SGHNT and CDR2 is YYREEE (reference sequence). As DNA, the CDR3 is TGTGCCAGCAGCCAGACTAGCGGCCGCTCCTACGAGCAGTACTTC. Amino acids: CASSQTSGRSYEQYF.

This chain connects TRBV5-1 to TRBJ2-7, with unresolved D. The CDR3 extends over 14 amino acids. Germline V gene sequence: CDR1 SGHRS, CDR2 YFSETQ. V lost 4 bases and J 4 bases, leaving 15 bases between the germline ends. CDR3 sequence: CASSPGPVQYEQYF. The CDR3 region has the DNA TGCGCCAGCAGCCCCGGACCTGTTCAATACGAGCAGTACTTC.

The gene calls are TRBV2 and TRBJ1-2; the match to TRBD1 covers 7 bases. CDR1 and CDR2 from the germline V gene are SNHLY and FYNNEI. V dropped 6 bases and J dropped 4; count of bases not matched to a gene: 5. CDR3 length: 13 amino acids. The CDR3 nucleotides are TGTGCCAGCAGGGGACAGTCGATCTATGGCTACACCTTC. Its translation: CASRGQSIYGYTF. Based on the CDR3 plus reference TRBV2 and TRBJ1-2, the full variable domain is EPEVTQTPSHQVTQMGQEVILRCVPISNHLYFYWYRQILGQKVEFLVSFYNNEISEKSEIFDDQFSVERPDGSNFTLKIRSTKLEDSAMYFCASRGQSIYGYTFGSGTRLTVV.

This chain joins TRBV2 and TRBJ2-1, with a tentative D call TRBD1 (6 bases). With 7 bases removed from V and 6 bases from J, the gap between germline ends came to 13 bases. Germline CDR1 and CDR2: SNHLY and FYNNEI. This CDR3 contains 13 residues. CDR3 loop: CASKTGLVNEQFF. CDR3 nucleotides: TGTGCCAGCAAAACAGGGTTGGTCAATGAGCAGTTCTTC. Full variable domain (missing parts from reference TRBV2 and TRBJ2-1): EPEVTQTPSHQVTQMGQEVILRCVPISNHLYFYWYRQILGQKVEFLVSFYNNEISEKSEIFDDQFSVERPDGSNFTLKIRSTKLEDSAMYFCASKTGLVNEQFFGPGTRLTVL.

This chain links TRBV7-9 with TRBJ2-3; D is ambiguous. The germline gives CDR1 SEHNR, CDR2 FQNEAQ (reference sequence). The CDR3 totals 15 residues. The V end was cut by 0 bases, the J end by 4 bases, with 11 bases between. CDR3 loop: CASSLAGYAADTQYF. In DNA form, the CDR3 reads TGTGCCAGCAGCTTAGCGGGGTATGCGGCAGATACGCAGTATTTT.

The rearrangement joins TRBV28 to TRBJ1-5; TRBD1 aligns across 8 bases. The V gene end was trimmed by 10 bases and the J gene end by 1 base; junction bases not matched to a gene: 12. Looked up from germline, CDR1 is MDHEN and CDR2 is SYDVKM. The CDR3 is 16 amino acids. CDR3 sequence reads: CAISLQGAGSNQPQHF. CDR3 DNA sequence: TGTGCCATCTCACTCCAGGGGGCGGGAAGCAATCAGCCCCAGCATTTT.

The rearrangement links TRBV7-3 to TRBJ1-1; D possibly corresponds to TRBD1 (6 bases). There are 14 residues in the CDR3. V gave up 0 bases and J gave up 9 bases, with 14 bases separating them. The germline gives CDR1 SGHTA, CDR2 FQGTGA. In DNA, the CDR3 is TGTGCCAGCAGCTTAACGCCAGGGGTCGCGCAAGCTTTCTTT. As protein: CASSLTPGVAQAFF. The complete variable domain, with remaining parts taken from reference TRBV7-3 and TRBJ1-1, reads GAGVSQTPSNKVTEKGKYVELRCDPISGHTALYWYRQSLGQGPEFLIYFQGTGAADDSGLPNDRFFAVRPEGSVSTLKIQRTERGDSAVYLCASSLTPGVAQAFFGQGTRLTVV.

The chain links TRBV29-1 to TRBJ2-7; possibly TRBD1 for D (6 bases). Trimming pared 0 bases from V and 2 bases from J, leaving 11 bases between. This CDR3 has 14 amino acids. Germline V gene data show CDR1 as SQVTM and CDR2 as ANQGSEA. The CDR3 spells CSVEEDRRPYEQYF. The CDR3 DNA reads TGCAGCGTTGAAGAGGACAGACGACCCTACGAGCAGTACTTC.

This sequence joins TRBV7-3 and TRBJ2-1, with unresolved D. V dropped 0 bases and J dropped 12 bases, with 12 bases sitting between them. CDR1 is SGHTA, CDR2 FQGTGA, per germline. This CDR3 comprises 13 residues. The CDR3 sequence: CASSLTPESGQFF. Written as DNA, the CDR3 is TGTGCCAGCAGCTTAACCCCTGAGTCAGGGCAGTTCTTC.